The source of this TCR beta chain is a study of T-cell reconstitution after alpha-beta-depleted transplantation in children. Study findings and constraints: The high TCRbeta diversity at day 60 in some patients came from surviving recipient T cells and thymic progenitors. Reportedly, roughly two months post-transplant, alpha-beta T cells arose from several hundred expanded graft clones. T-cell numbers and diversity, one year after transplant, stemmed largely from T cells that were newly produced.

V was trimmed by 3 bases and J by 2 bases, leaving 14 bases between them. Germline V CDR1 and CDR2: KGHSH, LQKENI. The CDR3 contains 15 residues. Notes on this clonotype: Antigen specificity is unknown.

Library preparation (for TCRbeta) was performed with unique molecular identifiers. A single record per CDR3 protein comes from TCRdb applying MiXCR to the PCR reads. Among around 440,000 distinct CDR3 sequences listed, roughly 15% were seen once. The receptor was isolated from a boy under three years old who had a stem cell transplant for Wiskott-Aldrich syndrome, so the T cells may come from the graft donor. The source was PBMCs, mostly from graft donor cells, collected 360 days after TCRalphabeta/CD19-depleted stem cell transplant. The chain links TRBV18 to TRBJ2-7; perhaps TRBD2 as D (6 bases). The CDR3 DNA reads TGTGCCAGCTCACCTCGAATAGCGGTGGCCTACGAGCAGTACTTC. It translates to CASSPRIAVAYEQYF.